Listed below are T cell receptor beta chains from one sample, sequenced in a study of blood T cell repertoires in COVID-19. The repertoire was sequenced with immunoSEQ multiplex PCR; TCRdb's copy has only in-frame clones and lacks some. The sample lists 120,000 or so clones, around nine tenths occurring once. The specimen was peripheral blood. All receptors come from a woman aged 45 to 65 with acute or convalescent COVID-19. CDR3s include the opening cysteine and the closing phenylalanine or tryptophan. D genes are given only for firm matches. The listing skips clone size in some rows; elsewhere it reads once, few, many or a size class.

J: TRBJ2-4; D: -; size: -; V: TRBV19; CDR3: CASSTRGAKNIQYF; DNA: TGTGCCAGTAGTACCCGAGGGGCCAAAAACATTCAGTACTTC
J: TRBJ2-2; D: TRBD1; size: -; V: TRBV24-1; CDR3: CATSEAGQGPGELFF; DNA: TGTGCCACCAGTGAGGCCGGACAGGGCCCCGGGGAGCTGTTTTTT
J: TRBJ2-5; D: TRBD1; size: once; V: TRBV2; CDR3: CASSDQGARVETQYF; DNA: TGTGCCAGCAGTGATCAGGGGGCGCGTGTCGAGACCCAGTACTTC
J: TRBJ2-7; D: TRBD1; size: -; V: TRBV6-5; CDR3: CASSRQGLGYEQYF; DNA: TGTGCCAGCAGCAGACAGGGGCTGGGATACGAGCAGTACTTC
J: TRBJ2-7; D: TRBD2; size: -; V: TRBV6-2/TRBV6-3; CDR3: CASSYGRGGPPYEQYF; DNA: TGTGCCAGCAGTTATGGGCGGGGGGGCCCTCCCTACGAGCAGTACTTC
J: TRBJ1-1; D: TRBD1; size: -; V: TRBV5-1; CDR3: CASSNDRGTEAFF; DNA: TGCGCCAGCAGCAATGACAGGGGGACTGAAGCTTTCTTT
J: TRBJ1-1; D: -; size: -; V: TRBV25-1; CDR3: CASSEYGGGRGGTEAFF; DNA: TGTGCCAGCAGTGAATATGGGGGGGGGCGCGGAGGCACTGAAGCTTTCTTT
J: TRBJ1-2; D: -; size: -; V: TRBV11-2; CDR3: CASSFGVRGARGYTF; DNA: TGTGCCAGCAGCTTTGGGGTTCGGGGGGCGCGCGGCTACACCTTC
J: TRBJ2-3; D: -; size: -; V: TRBV6-6; CDR3: CASSYSVGGGTDTQYF; DNA: TGTGCCAGCAGTTACTCGGTTGGGGGCGGGACAGATACGCAGTATTTT
J: TRBJ2-7; D: TRBD1; size: -; V: TRBV7-2; CDR3: CASSPTGDMDEQYF; DNA: TGTGCCAGCAGCCCGACAGGGGATATGGACGAGCAGTACTTC
J: TRBJ1-5; D: TRBD1; size: -; V: TRBV10-2; CDR3: CASNGQGGNQPQHF; DNA: TGCGCCAGCAACGGACAGGGCGGCAATCAGCCCCAGCATTTT
J: TRBJ1-4; D: -; size: -; V: TRBV27; CDR3: CASTTATNEKLFF; DNA: TGTGCCAGCACTACAGCAACTAATGAAAAACTGTTTTTT
J: TRBJ1-4; D: -; size: -; V: TRBV21-1; CDR3: CASSNSGAGEKLFF; DNA: TGTGCCAGCAGCAACTCAGGGGCGGGTGAAAAACTGTTTTTT
J: TRBJ1-2; D: -; size: -; V: TRBV12-3/TRBV12-4; CDR3: CASSLNRVDGYTF; DNA: TGTGCCAGCAGTTTGAACAGGGTTGATGGCTACACCTTC